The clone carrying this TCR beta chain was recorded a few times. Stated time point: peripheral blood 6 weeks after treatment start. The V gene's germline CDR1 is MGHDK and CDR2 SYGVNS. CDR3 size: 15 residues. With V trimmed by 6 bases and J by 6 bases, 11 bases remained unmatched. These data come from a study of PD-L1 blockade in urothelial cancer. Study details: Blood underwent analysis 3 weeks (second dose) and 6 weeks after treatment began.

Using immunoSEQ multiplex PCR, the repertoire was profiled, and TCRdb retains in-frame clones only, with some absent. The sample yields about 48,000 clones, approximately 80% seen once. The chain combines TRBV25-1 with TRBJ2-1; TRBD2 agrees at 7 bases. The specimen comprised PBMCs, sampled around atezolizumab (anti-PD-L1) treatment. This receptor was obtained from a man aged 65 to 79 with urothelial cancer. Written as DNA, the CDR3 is TGTGCCAGCAGCCGGGCGGCGGGAGCGATCAATGAGCAGTTCTTC. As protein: CASSRAAGAINEQFF.